This T cell receptor beta chain is from a study of Graves' ophthalmopathy and Graves' hyperthyroidism. RNA transcripts were the source from which TCR beta CDR3 regions were amplified. The first-round RT-PCR employed HTBI primers together with the Qiagen OneStep RT-PCR kit. A multiplex PCR was then performed as the second round. TCRdb re-analysed the multiplex PCR reads in MiXCR, keeping a single row per CDR3 protein. The sample lists a few hundred thousand distinct CDR3 sequences; about 15% were seen once. Sequenced material: peripheral blood. This sequence was found in an adult woman with stable Graves' hyperthyroidism.

The CDR3 DNA follows: TGTGCCAGCAATCCTCCGGGGCCACGCCAGGGGCAGTACTTC. Translation gives CASNPPGPRQGQYF. The V gene is TRBV7-8, the J gene TRBJ2-7; D assignment may be TRBD1 or TRBD2 (5 bases each). The CDR3 runs to 14 residues. V was cut by 7 bases and J by 9 bases, with 22 bases left in between. Germline V gene sequence: CDR1 SGHVS, CDR2 FQNEAQ.